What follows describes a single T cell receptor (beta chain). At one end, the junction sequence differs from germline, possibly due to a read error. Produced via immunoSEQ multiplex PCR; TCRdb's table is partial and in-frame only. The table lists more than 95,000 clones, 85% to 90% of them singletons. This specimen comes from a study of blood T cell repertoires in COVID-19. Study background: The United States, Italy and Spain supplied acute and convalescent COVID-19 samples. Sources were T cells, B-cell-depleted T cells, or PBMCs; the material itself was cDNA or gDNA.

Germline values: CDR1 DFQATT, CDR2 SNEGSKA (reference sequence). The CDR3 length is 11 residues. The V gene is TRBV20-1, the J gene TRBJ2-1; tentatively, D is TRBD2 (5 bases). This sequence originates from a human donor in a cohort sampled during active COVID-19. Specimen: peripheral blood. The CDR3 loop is CSARDPLEYVF. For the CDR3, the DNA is TGCAGTGCTAGAGACCCACTAGAGTACGTCTTC.